The 15 T cell receptor beta chains below come from one sample, sequenced in a study of cytomegalovirus exposure and HLA in healthy donors. Use of 60 Vbeta and 13 Jbeta primers characterized the PCR. Repertoires were generated with immunoSEQ multiplex PCR, while TCRdb's copy carries only in-frame clones and drops some. There are under 140,000 clones in the sample; roughly three quarters occur only once, and roughly 6.2% lies in the top ten. Sequenced material: PBMCs. The receptor source for this set is a man aged 25-45 years in good health and CMV-seropositive.

About this clone itself: Germline is not matched at one junction end, which may reflect a read error. V and J are TRBV7-9 and TRBJ2-1; possible D gene TRBD1, 6 bases. Germline V gene sequence: CDR1 SEHNR, CDR2 FQNEAQ (reference sequence). The CDR3 covers 13 residues. The chain's CDR3 is CSSSLRTVNEQFF. For the CDR3, the DNA is TGTTCCAGCAGCTTAAGGACAGTTAATGAGCAGTTCTTC. Supplemented by reference TRBV7-9 and TRBJ2-1, the full variable domain reads DTGVSQNPRHKITKRGQNVTFRCDPISEHNRLYWYRQTLGQGPEFLTYFQNEAQLEKSRLLSDRFSAERPKGSFSTLEIQRTEQGDSAMYLCSSSLRTVNEQFFGPGTRLTVL.

This clone has only one observation. V usage is TRBV5-1 and J usage is TRBJ2-3; TRBD2 agrees at 10 bases. Losses at the gene ends were 5 bases for V and 6 bases for J; bases not matched to a gene: 6. The CDR3 extends over 14 amino acids. Germline CDR1 and CDR2: SGHRS and YFSETQ. CDR3 region: CASRLAGARDTQYF. DNA for the CDR3: TGCGCCAGCAGGCTAGCGGGGGCGAGGGATACGCAGTATTTT.

The gene calls are TRBV7-3 and TRBJ2-1, with 7 bases matching TRBD2. The CDR3 totals 13 residues. Germline values: CDR1 SGHTA, CDR2 FQGTGA. After removal of 0 bases from V and 7 bases from J, the junction contained 0 bases not matched to a gene. CDR3 coding DNA: TGTGCCAGCAGCTTAACGCGGGGGAATGAGCAGTTCTTC. It specifies CASSLTRGNEQFF.

This clone was detected only a few times. This sequence joins TRBV11-3 and TRBJ1-2; 7 nucleotides match TRBD1. CDR1 is SGHNT and CDR2 is YENEEA in the germline V gene. Unmatched junction bases numbered 6, after V lost 5 bases and J lost 6 bases. This CDR3 comprises 13 residues. This CDR3 reads CASSPRQGHGYTF. CDR3 coding DNA: TGTGCCAGCAGCCCCAGACAGGGCCATGGCTACACCTTC.

The chain combines TRBV7-9 with TRBJ2-5, with D unclear. The DNA end is a closer match to TRBJ2-7, so the J assignment may be wrong. The germline CDR1 and CDR2 sequences are SEHNR and FQNEAQ (reference sequence). The CDR3 has 12 residues. DNA for the CDR3: TGTGCCAGCAGCTTAAGTATATACGAGCAGTACTTC. As protein: CASSLSIYEQYF.

Of note for this clone: Compared with germline, one end of the junction differs, possibly owing to a read error. The identical CDR3 is also encoded by other nucleotide sequences in the sample. The chain couples TRBV18 to TRBJ1-3, with D perhaps TRBD1 (5 bases). This CDR3 has 14 amino acids. The germline V gene encodes CDR1 KGHSH and CDR2 LQKENI. The CDR3 DNA follows: TGTGCCAGTTCACGGGGCCCCTCTGGAAACACCATATATTTT. As protein: CASSRGPSGNTIYF.

The chain recombines TRBV19 with TRBJ1-4, with D possibly matching TRBD1 (6 bases). V dropped 4 bases and J dropped 5 bases, with 11 bases sitting between them. The CDR3 has 14 residues. Per germline, CDR1 LNHDA and CDR2 SQIVND (reference sequence). CDR3 DNA sequence: TGTGCCAGTAGTACAGGGGCCGAGAATGAAAAACTGTTTTTT. Amino acid sequence: CASSTGAENEKLFF.

CDR3 loop: CASSLARDTGELFF. CDR3 coding DNA: TGCGCCAGCAGCTTGGCCAGGGACACCGGGGAGCTGTTTTTT. V is TRBV5-1 and J is TRBJ2-2; a weak D match, TRBD1 (5 bases). The CDR3 sequence is 14 residues long. V dropped 0 bases and J dropped 3 bases, with 6 bases sitting between them. Germline V lookup: CDR1 SGHRS, CDR2 YFSETQ. The variable domain in full, with the rest retrieved from reference TRBV5-1 and TRBJ2-2, is KAGVTQTPRYLIKTRGQQVTLSCSPISGHRSVSWYQQTPGQGLQFLFEYFSETQRNKGNFPGRFSGRQFSNSRSEMNVSTLELGDSALYLCASSLARDTGELFFGEGSRLTVL.

V gene TRBV6-5 combines with J gene TRBJ2-2; 9 bases agree with TRBD1. The germline CDR1 and CDR2 sequences are MNHEY and SVGAGI. J lost 5 bases, V lost 6 bases, and 7 bases had no gene match. This CDR3 has 15 residues. This CDR3 reads CASRGTGSGTGELFF. As DNA, the CDR3 is TGTGCCAGCAGAGGGACAGGGAGTGGGACCGGGGAGCTGTTTTTT.

This clone appeared once. V and J are TRBV27 and TRBJ1-5; D perhaps matches TRBD1 (5 bases). V was shortened by 5 bases and J by 7 bases, with 21 bases between the two germline ends. CDR1 MNHEY and CDR2 SMNVEV come from the germline V gene (reference sequence). The CDR3 is 16 residues long. The CDR3 here is CASSKYVGTGGQPQHF. CDR3 DNA sequence: TGTGCCAGCAGTAAATATGTGGGGACGGGAGGACAGCCCCAGCATTTT.

This chain joins TRBV13 and TRBJ2-4, with D possibly being TRBD2 (5 bases). Trimming took off 7 bases at V and 4 bases at J, with 17 bases between the two ends. From germline, CDR1 is PRHDT and CDR2 FYEKMQ (reference sequence). The CDR3 has 15 residues. The CDR3 bases are TGTGCCAGCACCACTGAGCGCGGCGGGAAAAACATTCAGTACTTC. Translation: CASTTERGGKNIQYF.

The chain uses TRBV2 and TRBJ2-5; 12 bases map to TRBD2. Germline V gene sequence: CDR1 SNHLY, CDR2 FYNNEI. This CDR3 is built from 13 residues. Trimming cost V 4 bases and J 11 bases; bases outside gene matches: 5. The CDR3 region has the DNA TGTGCCAGCAGTGTCACTAGCGGGGGGCAGCAGTACTTC. Amino acids: CASSVTSGGQQYF.

The table lists this clone with a count of one. The chain carries TRBV5-5 and TRBJ2-1; 10 bases match TRBD2. The CDR3 is 17 residues long. The germline CDR1 and CDR2 sequences are SGHKS and YYEKEE (reference sequence). J lost 9 bases, V lost 1 base, and 13 bases had no gene match. As DNA, the CDR3 is TGTGCCAGCAGCTTGTTTATTGGGAGCGGGGGGGCCGGTGAGCAGTTCTTC. It encodes CASSLFIGSGGAGEQFF.

This rearrangement joins TRBV10-2 to TRBJ2-7, with 7 nucleotides matching TRBD2. The CDR3 sequence is 14 residues long. Germline V gives CDR1 WSHSY, CDR2 SAAADI. With 1 base clipped from V and 5 bases from J, the junction kept 5 bases outside the gene matches. CDR3: CASSEWASGNEQYF. The CDR3 nucleotides are TGCGCCAGCAGTGAGTGGGCTAGCGGTAACGAGCAGTACTTC.

CDR3 bases: TGTGCCAGCAGCCAAGTACGGGGAAGGGAGCAGTACTTC. Translating gives CASSQVRGREQYF. The V call is TRBV4-2, the J call TRBJ2-5; perhaps TRBD2 as D (5 bases). V lost 1 base to trimming and J lost 11 bases, with 14 bases between them. The CDR3 is 13 residues long. The germline V gene encodes CDR1 LGHNA and CDR2 YNFKEQ.